This T cell receptor beta chain originates from a study of beta chain features in type 1 diabetes. There are a few counts of this clone. Its cognate antigen is unknown. Sequenced material consisted of expressed TCRB transcripts (all of the isolated RNA was reverse transcribed). Sequencing was performed with immunoSEQ multiplex PCR; in TCRdb, only in-frame clones are kept and a portion is missing. The data show about 180,000 clones, with less than 9.5% seen just once and more than 0.75% held by the top ten. The V and J ends lost 2 bases and 3 bases, in that order; junction bases with no gene match: 4. This CDR3 region has 14 residues. Germline CDR1 reads SGHNT; CDR2 reads YYREEE (reference sequence). Study results and caveats: Shorter TCRB CDR3s, moderately but significantly so, marked every one of the four CD4+ subsets in Type 1 diabetes patients.

The receptor was isolated from a woman between 40 and 55 years old with type 1 diabetes. Material for sequencing was central memory CD4+ T cells from blood. The V call is TRBV5-4, the J call TRBJ2-5; the match to TRBD1 covers 7 bases. CDR3 loop: CASSLGQGEETQYF. The CDR3 region has the DNA TGTGCCAGCAGCTTAGGGCAGGGGGAAGAGACCCAGTACTTC.